This T cell receptor (beta chain) was documented in a study of cytomegalovirus exposure and HLA in healthy donors. Trimming took 7 bases from V and 3 from J, leaving 12 bases between them. CDR3 length: 13 residues. The germline V gene has CDR1 MNHEY and CDR2 SVGAGI. Study-wide results and caveats: Testing in vitro showed a few CMV-associated chains specific for CMV antigens. Later analysis showed most CMV-associated TCR beta chains appearing HLA-restricted.

Donors in the study were healthy people who gave bone marrow. PCR involved 60 Vbeta and 13 Jbeta primers. Some clones are missing from TCRdb's copy, which holds only in-frame ones; the method was immunoSEQ multiplex PCR. The table has roughly 200,000 clones, around 82% seen once. This clone showed up just once. Its target is unknown. This TCR was sampled from a man aged 55 to 70 in good health and CMV-seronegative. The chain uses TRBV6-5 and TRBJ1-2; D gene uncertain. Sequencing was carried out using PBMCs. The chain's CDR3 is CASMSERHYGYTF. CDR3 sequence (DNA): TGTGCCAGCATGTCGGAGAGGCACTATGGCTACACCTTC.